Below are 15 T cell receptor beta chains sequenced from a single sample in a study of T cell responses to AZD1222 COVID-19 vaccine. TCRdb's table, derived via immunoSEQ multiplex PCR, lists solely in-frame clones and lacks some. The sample has just under 150,000 clones; about 92% are singletons. The specimen comprised peripheral blood, sampled 28 days after the second AZD1222 dose. The receptors come from an adult who received the AZD1222 COVID-19 vaccine.

The chain joins TRBV5-1 to TRBJ2-1; 14 positions agree with TRBD2. Germline CDR1 and CDR2: SGHRS and YFSETQ. The CDR3 is 17 residues long. Trimming removed 4 bases from V and 6 bases from J; junction bases left unmatched: 9. CDR3 in amino acids: CASSEGTSGRGVNEQFF. CDR3 nucleotides: TGCGCCAGCAGCGAGGGGACTAGCGGGAGAGGCGTCAATGAGCAGTTCTTC.

The chain is built from TRBV5-4 and TRBJ1-2; a possible D gene is TRBD1 (5 bases). Between the trimmed V and J ends, which lost 4 bases and 8 bases, there was a span of 18 bases. Germline V gene sequence: CDR1 SGHNT, CDR2 YYREEE (reference sequence). CDR3 length: 14 amino acids. The CDR3: CASSTTGLDGGYTF. Written as DNA, the CDR3 is TGTGCCAGCAGCACGACGGGACTTGACGGGGGCTACACCTTC.

The V and J genes are TRBV5-5 and TRBJ2-7; D is possibly TRBD1 (6 bases). Germline V gives CDR1 SGHKS, CDR2 YYEKEE (reference sequence). Deletions cut 2 bases from V and 4 bases from J, with 10 bases between. The CDR3 loop spans 13 amino acids. In DNA, the CDR3 is TGTGCCAGCAGCTTACCAGGGGTATACGAGCAGTACTTC. Translation: CASSLPGVYEQYF.

This chain links TRBV12-5 with TRBJ1-1; TRBD1 agrees at 7 bases. Trimming at V came to 2 bases and at J to 1 base, leaving 10 bases not matched to a gene. CDR1 is LGHNT, CDR2 FRNRAP, per germline. There are 17 residues in the CDR3. The chain's CDR3 is CASGLFPLGTANTEAFF. In DNA, the CDR3 is TGTGCTAGTGGTTTGTTCCCCCTGGGGACAGCGAACACTGAAGCTTTCTTT.

This rearrangement joins TRBV9 to TRBJ2-1, with 7 bases aligning to TRBD2. The CDR3 consists of 16 residues. The V gene end was trimmed by 0 bases and the J gene end by 7 bases; junction bases not matched to a gene: 10. CDR1 SGDLS and CDR2 YYNGEE come from the germline V gene. The CDR3 nucleotides are TGTGCCAGCAGCGTAGAACATTGGCGGGAGAAAAATGAGCAGTTCTTC. This codes for CASSVEHWREKNEQFF.

This chain connects TRBV7-2 to TRBJ2-1; D perhaps matches TRBD2 (6 bases). V dropped 7 bases and J dropped 1 base, with 14 bases sitting between them. The germline gives CDR1 SGHTA, CDR2 FQGNSA. This CDR3 is built from 15 residues. The CDR3 DNA sequence: TGTGCCAGCATGGGAGGTCGGGAGTCCTACAATGAGCAGTTCTTC. Translated: CASMGGRESYNEQFF. The whole variable domain, remainder taken from reference TRBV7-2 and TRBJ2-1, is GAGVSQSPSNKVTEKGKDVELRCDPISGHTALYWYRQSLGQGLEFLIYFQGNSAPDKSGLPSDRFSAERTGGSVSTLTIQRTQQEDSAVYLCASMGGRESYNEQFFGPGTRLTVL.

The chain has TRBV7-4 and TRBJ1-5; 8 nucleotides agree with TRBD1. In germline, CDR1 is SGHVT, CDR2 SQSDAQ. The ends lost 5 bases at V and 3 bases at J; junction bases unmatched: 15. The CDR3 consists of 18 residues. The CDR3 DNA reads as TGTGCCAGCAGCCCAGGAGGGGAGGCCAGGGGGCACAATCAGCCCCAGCATTTT. It specifies CASSPGGEARGHNQPQHF.

This chain links TRBV4-3 with TRBJ1-2; 8 nucleotides align to TRBD1. The CDR3 runs 15 residues. J was trimmed by 7 bases and V by 3 bases; bases with no gene match: 10. Germline CDR1 LGHNA, CDR2 YSLEER. In DNA form, the CDR3 reads TGCGCCAGCAGCCAGGACCTGCTTACAGGGGGTGGCTACACCTTC. Its translation is CASSQDLLTGGGYTF.

The CDR3 sequence: CASSARDSHSSYGYTF. DNA of the CDR3: TGTGCCAGCAGCGCCCGGGACAGCCATTCCAGCTATGGCTACACCTTC. The rearrangement links TRBV27 to TRBJ1-2; 7 nucleotides line up with TRBD1. Germline V CDR1 and CDR2: MNHEY, SMNVEV (reference sequence). The CDR3 extends over 16 amino acids. The V segment lost 6 bases and the J segment 4 bases; nucleotides outside the gene matches: 14.

This clone was recorded a few times. This chain links TRBV2 with TRBJ1-1; D not certain. Germline lookup yields CDR1 SNHLY and CDR2 FYNNEI. The CDR3 covers 14 residues. The germline V and J ends were trimmed by 5 bases and 0 bases, with 10 bases remaining between them. This chain's CDR3 is CASSPTVMNTEAFF. The CDR3 DNA sequence: TGTGCCAGCAGTCCGACGGTGATGAACACTGAAGCTTTCTTT. Filled out from reference TRBV2 and TRBJ1-1, the complete variable domain reads EPEVTQTPSHQVTQMGQEVILRCVPISNHLYFYWYRQILGQKVEFLVSFYNNEISEKSEIFDDQFSVERPDGSNFTLKIRSTKLEDSAMYFCASSPTVMNTEAFFGQGTRLTVV.

V usage is TRBV19 and J usage is TRBJ1-5; D is ambiguous. The CDR3 has 13 residues. V lost 5 bases, J lost 5 bases, and 10 bases lay in between. Germline CDR1 reads LNHDA; CDR2 reads SQIVND (reference sequence). CDR3 coding DNA: TGTGCCAGTAGTGCCGTTCCTTATCAGCCCCAGCATTTT. Translation: CASSAVPYQPQHF.

The table lists this clone with a few counts. The J gene is TRBJ2-7, the V gene TRBV19, with 7 nucleotides matching TRBD2. The J segment lost 7 bases and the V segment lost 4 bases, leaving 19 bases of the junction unmatched. This CDR3 spans 17 amino acids. Germline V CDR1 and CDR2: LNHDA, SQIVND (reference sequence). As DNA, the CDR3 is TGTGCCAGTAGTACCGCTCTCCGGGCTAGCGGTAGAGCGGAGCAGTACTTC. Translated: CASSTALRASGRAEQYF. Filled out from reference TRBV19 and TRBJ2-7, the complete variable domain reads DGGITQSPKYLFRKEGQNVTLSCEQNLNHDAMYWYRQDPGQGLRLIYYSQIVNDFQKGDIAEGYSVSREKKESFPLTVTSAQKNPTAFYLCASSTALRASGRAEQYFGPGTRLTVT.

The J gene is TRBJ1-2, the V gene TRBV5-6; D is uncertain. Looked up from germline, CDR1 is SGHDT and CDR2 is YYEEEE. The CDR3 length is 12 residues. Trimming removed 1 base at V and 8 bases at J, with 9 bases between. The CDR3 DNA sequence: TGTGCCAGCAGCTTGTACGCCCGGGGCTACACCTTC. Encoded protein: CASSLYARGYTF.

The J gene is TRBJ2-4, the V gene TRBV7-9; D is ambiguous. The ends were cut back, 5 bases at V and 4 bases at J, with 12 bases in the middle. The CDR3 has 14 amino acids. The V gene's germline CDR1 is SEHNR and CDR2 FQNEAQ (reference sequence). The CDR3 here is CASSPPARKNIQYF. CDR3 DNA sequence: TGTGCCAGCAGCCCCCCGGCTAGAAAAAACATTCAGTACTTC.

The chain is built from TRBV30 and TRBJ2-7; D may be TRBD2 (5 bases). CDR1 is GTSNPN, CDR2 SVGIG, per germline (reference sequence). The CDR3 consists of 16 residues. Between the trimmed V and J ends, which lost 0 bases and 3 bases, there was a span of 18 bases. This CDR3 reads CAWSVADSLGGYEQYF. CDR3 nucleotide sequence: TGTGCCTGGAGTGTAGCGGACTCCCTCGGTGGCTACGAGCAGTACTTC.